The 19 T cell receptor beta chains below all came from one sample that was sequenced in a study of blood T cell repertoires in COVID-19. Assay used: immunoSEQ multiplex PCR; TCRdb lists only in-frame clones, some missing. Of roughly 170,000 clones listed, approximately 85% are singletons. The source material was peripheral blood. These receptors were obtained from a woman aged 55 to 70 with COVID-19, enrolled during active disease.

This clone was seen once. The gene calls are TRBV4-2 and TRBJ1-4; no clear D. V lost 6 bases, J lost 4 bases, and 15 bases lay in between. The CDR3 contains 15 residues. CDR1 LGHNA and CDR2 YNFKEQ come from the germline V gene. The CDR3 DNA reads as TGTGCCAGCAGTGCCTCACAGAGTAATAATGAAAAACTGTTTTTT. Protein: CASSASQSNNEKLFF.

V usage is TRBV5-4 and J usage is TRBJ2-7; 8 bases are shared with TRBD1. The CDR3 runs to 15 residues. Trimming took 4 bases from V and 2 from J; bases not matched to a gene: 8. Germline V gene data show CDR1 as SGHNT and CDR2 as YYREEE (reference sequence). The CDR3 here is CASSVDRGITYEQYF. Here the CDR3 DNA reads TGTGCCAGCAGCGTAGACAGGGGAATTACCTACGAGCAGTACTTC.

The CDR3 sequence: CAVGGLEGQKNYGYTF. Here the CDR3 DNA reads TGTGCCGTGGGGGGCCTGGAGGGACAGAAAAACTATGGCTACACCTTC. This sequence joins TRBV28 and TRBJ1-2, with 7 bases matching TRBD1. Per the germline V gene, CDR1 is MDHEN and CDR2 is SYDVKM. V trimming: 11 bases; J trimming: 2 bases; junction bases outside the gene matches: 17. This CDR3 is built from 16 residues.

The chain uses TRBV5-1 and TRBJ2-1; weak D call: TRBD2 (6 bases). This CDR3 region has 17 residues. Germline lookup yields CDR1 SGHRS and CDR2 YFSETQ. V lost 1 base to trimming and J lost 0 bases, with 14 bases between them. The CDR3 sequence is CASSLKQRAPSYNEQFF. In nucleotides, the CDR3 is TGCGCCAGCAGCTTGAAACAGCGGGCCCCCTCCTACAATGAGCAGTTCTTC.

This chain connects TRBV6-5 to TRBJ2-7; 7 positions match TRBD2. The CDR3 totals 15 residues. CDR1 is MNHEY, CDR2 SVGAGI, per germline. V shed 0 bases and J 5 bases; nucleotides not matched to a gene: 7. DNA for the CDR3: TGTGCCAGCAGTTACTCGGGCGGGAGAGCCAACGAGCAGTACTTC. Protein product: CASSYSGGRANEQYF.

The chain couples TRBV6-4 to TRBJ1-2, with 9 nucleotides matching TRBD1. CDR3 length equals 14 residues. J was trimmed by 4 bases and V by 7 bases; bases with no gene match: 7. CDR1 and CDR2 (germline): MRHNA, SNTAGT. The CDR3 loop is CASKKGQGGYGYTF. In DNA, the CDR3 is TGTGCCAGCAAAAAGGGACAGGGTGGCTATGGCTACACCTTC.

The chain has TRBV19 and TRBJ1-5, with D perhaps matching TRBD1 (5 bases). Germline assignment: CDR1 LNHDA and CDR2 SQIVND (reference sequence). Trimming removed 4 bases from V and 0 bases from J, with 10 bases in between. This CDR3 contains 15 residues. CDR3: CASSTGKNSNQPQHF. The CDR3 nucleotides read TGTGCCAGTAGTACAGGGAAGAATAGCAATCAGCCCCAGCATTTT. Full variable domain (outside the CDR3, taken from reference TRBV19 and TRBJ1-5): DGGITQSPKYLFRKEGQNVTLSCEQNLNHDAMYWYRQDPGQGLRLIYYSQIVNDFQKGDIAEGYSVSREKKESFPLTVTSAQKNPTAFYLCASSTGKNSNQPQHFGDGTRLSIL.

The chain recombines TRBV2 with TRBJ1-1, with 9 bases that match TRBD1. The CDR3 extends over 18 amino acids. The junction had 16 bases not matched to a gene; V was cut back by 5 bases and J by 3 bases. Germline-derived CDR1 and CDR2 are SNHLY and FYNNEI. The CDR3 DNA reads as TGTGCCAGCAGTTCGTCCCGGGACAGGGCCACTTCCTACACTGAAGCTTTCTTT. As protein: CASSSSRDRATSYTEAFF.

This chain uses TRBV28 with TRBJ1-3; possibly TRBD1 for D (6 bases). V shed 1 base and J shed 4 bases, with 14 bases lying between them. CDR1 MDHEN and CDR2 SYDVKM come from the germline V gene. The length of the CDR3 is 16 residues. This CDR3 is CASSLLGRGSGNTIYF. The DNA for the CDR3 is TGTGCCAGCAGTTTATTGGGCAGGGGATCCGGAAACACCATATATTTT. Combining the CDR3 with reference TRBV28 and TRBJ1-3 gives the whole variable domain DVKVTQSSRYLVKRTGEKVFLECVQDMDHENMFWYRQDPGLGLRLIYFSYDVKMKEKGDIPEGYSVSREKKERFSLILESASTNQTSMYLCASSLLGRGSGNTIYFGEGSWLTVV.

This chain uses TRBV12-3 or TRBV12-4 with TRBJ2-7, with 7 bases matching TRBD1. The trim removed 6 bases at V and 4 bases at J, leaving 3 bases unmatched. This CDR3 is built from 12 residues. The CDR3 sequence: CASSKTGYEQYF. The CDR3, as DNA: TGTGCCAGCAGCAAGACAGGGTACGAGCAGTACTTC.

This clone was observed a handful of times. This chain links TRBV10-1 with TRBJ2-7; TRBD1 is a possible D gene (7 bases). V lost 4 bases, J lost 3 bases, and 13 bases lay in between. The CDR3 is 14 residues long. Germline V gene lookup returns CDR1 WNHNN and CDR2 SYGVQD (reference sequence). This chain's CDR3 is CASSGGGDSYEQYV. In DNA form, the CDR3 reads TGCGCCAGCAGTGGGGGCGGGGACAGCTACGAGCAGTACGTC.

The chain carries TRBV6-6 and TRBJ2-6; 8 bases fit TRBD1. CDR1 is MNHNY and CDR2 is SVGAGI in the germline V gene (reference sequence). The CDR3 contains 18 residues. J was trimmed by 0 bases and V by 5 bases; bases with no gene match: 9. The CDR3 DNA reads as TGTGCCAGCAGTCGACCGACAGGGGCCTCCTCTGGGGCCAACGTCCTGACTTTC. It yields the protein CASSRPTGASSGANVLTF.

This clone was seen a few times. The chain combines TRBV7-2 with TRBJ2-1, with D possibly matching TRBD2 (6 bases). This CDR3 spans 16 amino acids. Trimming stripped 2 bases from V and 3 bases from J, with 14 bases between. Germline assignment: CDR1 SGHTA and CDR2 FQGNSA. In DNA form, the CDR3 reads TGTGCCAGCAGCTTAAATAGCGGAGCTAGCTACAATGAGCAGTTCTTC. This encodes CASSLNSGASYNEQFF. The whole variable domain, remainder taken from reference TRBV7-2 and TRBJ2-1, is GAGVSQSPSNKVTEKGKDVELRCDPISGHTALYWYRQSLGQGLEFLIYFQGNSAPDKSGLPSDRFSAERTGGSVSTLTIQRTQQEDSAVYLCASSLNSGASYNEQFFGPGTRLTVL.

The genes are TRBV5-1 and TRBJ2-4, with 8 bases identical to TRBD2. Germline V gene sequence: CDR1 SGHRS, CDR2 YFSETQ. V gave up 4 bases and J gave up 4 bases; unmatched junction bases: 4. This CDR3 comprises 14 residues. The CDR3 loop reads CASSPGGGKNIQYF. As DNA, the CDR3 is TGCGCCAGCAGCCCCGGGGGGGGAAAAAACATTCAGTACTTC.

The rearrangement links TRBV18 to TRBJ2-2; D is uncertain. CDR1 is KGHSH and CDR2 is LQKENI in the germline V gene. The CDR3 has 14 residues. V was shortened by 3 bases and J by 0 bases, with 5 bases between the two germline ends. The CDR3 DNA is TGTGCCAGCTCACCGGCATCGAACACCGGGGAGCTGTTTTTT. Its protein is CASSPASNTGELFF.

The rearrangement joins TRBV6-5 to TRBJ1-3; the D is unclear. Trimming removed 4 bases from V and 4 bases from J, with 14 bases in between. This CDR3 is built from 15 residues. Per germline, CDR1 MNHEY and CDR2 SVGAGI. CDR3 sequence: CASSLPLLRGNTIYF. Written as DNA, the CDR3 is TGTGCCAGCAGTTTGCCCCTATTGAGAGGAAACACCATATATTTT.

This chain links TRBV7-9 with TRBJ2-5, with D perhaps TRBD2 (5 bases). The CDR3 sequence is 15 residues long. Germline V gene sequence: CDR1 SEHNR, CDR2 FQNEAQ (reference sequence). V shed 5 bases and J shed 3 bases, with 16 bases lying between them. CDR3 loop: CASSQRARPKETQYF. The CDR3 nucleotides are TGTGCCAGCAGCCAGAGGGCCAGGCCTAAAGAGACCCAGTACTTC.

This clone was seen ten or more times. This chain connects TRBV2 to TRBJ2-3; TRBD1 matches 9 bases. With V trimmed by 2 bases and J by 9 bases, 3 bases remained unmatched. Per germline, CDR1 SNHLY and CDR2 FYNNEI. This CDR3 is built from 13 residues. CDR3 sequence: CASSELGQGTQYF. DNA for the CDR3: TGTGCCAGCAGTGAATTGGGACAGGGAACGCAGTATTTT.

J is TRBJ1-5 and V is TRBV19; no definite D call. This CDR3 has 11 amino acids. Germline-derived CDR1 and CDR2 are LNHDA and SQIVND (reference sequence). V lost 7 bases and J 9 bases, leaving 10 bases between the germline ends. The CDR3 DNA follows: TGTGCCAGTACCCTGTGGGCGCCCCAGCATTTT. Amino acid sequence: CASTLWAPQHF. Together with reference TRBV19 and TRBJ1-5, the CDR3 gives the full variable domain: DGGITQSPKYLFRKEGQNVTLSCEQNLNHDAMYWYRQDPGQGLRLIYYSQIVNDFQKGDIAEGYSVSREKKESFPLTVTSAQKNPTAFYLCASTLWAPQHFGDGTRLSIL.